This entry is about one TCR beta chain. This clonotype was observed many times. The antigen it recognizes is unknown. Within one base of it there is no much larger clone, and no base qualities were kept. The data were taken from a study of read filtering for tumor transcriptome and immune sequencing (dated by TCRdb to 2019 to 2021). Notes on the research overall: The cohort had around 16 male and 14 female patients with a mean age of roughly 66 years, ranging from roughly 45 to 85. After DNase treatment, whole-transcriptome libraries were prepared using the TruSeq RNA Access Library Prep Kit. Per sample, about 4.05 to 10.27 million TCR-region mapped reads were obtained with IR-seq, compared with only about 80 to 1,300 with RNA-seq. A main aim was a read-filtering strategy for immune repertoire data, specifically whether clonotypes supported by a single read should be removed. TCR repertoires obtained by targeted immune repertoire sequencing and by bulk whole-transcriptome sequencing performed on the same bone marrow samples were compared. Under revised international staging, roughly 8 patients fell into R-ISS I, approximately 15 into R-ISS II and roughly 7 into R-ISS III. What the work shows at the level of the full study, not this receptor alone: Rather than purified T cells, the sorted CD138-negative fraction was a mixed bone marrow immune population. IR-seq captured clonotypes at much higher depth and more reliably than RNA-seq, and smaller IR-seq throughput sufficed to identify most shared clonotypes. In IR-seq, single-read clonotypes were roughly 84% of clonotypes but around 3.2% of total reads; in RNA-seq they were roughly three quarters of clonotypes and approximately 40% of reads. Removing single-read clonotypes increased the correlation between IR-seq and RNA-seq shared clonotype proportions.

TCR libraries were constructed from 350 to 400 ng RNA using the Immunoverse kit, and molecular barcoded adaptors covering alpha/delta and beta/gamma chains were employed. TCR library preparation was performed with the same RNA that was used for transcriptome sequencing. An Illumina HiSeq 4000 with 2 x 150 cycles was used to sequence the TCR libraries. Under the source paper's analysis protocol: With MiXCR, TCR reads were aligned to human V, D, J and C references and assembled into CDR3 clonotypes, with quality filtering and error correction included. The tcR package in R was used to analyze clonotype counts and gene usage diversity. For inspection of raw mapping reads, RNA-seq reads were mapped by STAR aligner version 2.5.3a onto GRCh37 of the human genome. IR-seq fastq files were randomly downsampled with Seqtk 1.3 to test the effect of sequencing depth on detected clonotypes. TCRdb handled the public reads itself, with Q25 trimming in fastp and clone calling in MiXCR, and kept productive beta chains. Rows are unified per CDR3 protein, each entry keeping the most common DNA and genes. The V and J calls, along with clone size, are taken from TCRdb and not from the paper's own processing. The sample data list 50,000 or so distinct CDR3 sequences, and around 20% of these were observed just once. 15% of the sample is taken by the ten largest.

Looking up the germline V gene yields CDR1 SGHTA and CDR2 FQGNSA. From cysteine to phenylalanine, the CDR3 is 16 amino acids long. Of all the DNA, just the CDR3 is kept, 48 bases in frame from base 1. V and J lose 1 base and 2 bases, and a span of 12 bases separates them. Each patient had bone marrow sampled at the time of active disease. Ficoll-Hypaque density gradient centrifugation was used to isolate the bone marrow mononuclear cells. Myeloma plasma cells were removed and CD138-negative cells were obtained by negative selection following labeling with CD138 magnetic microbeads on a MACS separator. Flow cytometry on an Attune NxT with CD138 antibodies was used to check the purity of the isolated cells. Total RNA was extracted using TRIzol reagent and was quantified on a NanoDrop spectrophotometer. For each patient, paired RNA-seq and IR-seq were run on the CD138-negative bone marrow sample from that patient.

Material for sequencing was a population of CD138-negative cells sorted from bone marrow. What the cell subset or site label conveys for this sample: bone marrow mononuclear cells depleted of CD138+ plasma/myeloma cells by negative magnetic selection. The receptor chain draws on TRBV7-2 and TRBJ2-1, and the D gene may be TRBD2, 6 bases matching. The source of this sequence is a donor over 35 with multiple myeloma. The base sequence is TGTGCCAGCAGCTTAGGACTTGTAGCGGCCTACAATGAGCAGTTCTTC. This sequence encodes CASSLGLVAAYNEQFF.